The entry below gives a single T cell receptor beta chain sequence along with its context. Its target is unknown. Amplification used 60 Vbeta primers and 13 Jbeta primers. Clones were sequenced by immunoSEQ multiplex PCR, and TCRdb holds only the in-frame ones, with some missing. The table has 70,000 or so clones, 68% seen once. CDR3 length: 13 residues. The germline V gene encodes CDR1 LNHDA and CDR2 SQIVND (reference sequence). V was trimmed by 6 bases and J by 4 bases, leaving 12 bases between them. The sample belongs to a study of cytomegalovirus exposure and HLA in healthy donors. Study information: Earlier results showed 117 million unique TCR beta sequences derived from approximately 180 million T cells.

General observations from the study: According to an earlier analysis, most TCR beta V segments yielded productive rearrangements about 90% or about 30% of the time. Reports indicate that TCR beta sequences accurately predicted the HLA-A and HLA-B alleles of most subjects. Later examination showed HLA-associated TCR beta chains had greater clonal expansion than equally common others.

This chain connects TRBV19 to TRBJ1-2; no reliable D call. The sequenced sample was PBMCs. The sequence was obtained from a woman aged 25 to 39 in good health and CMV-seronegative. CDR3: CASSPMQIYGYTF. As DNA, the CDR3 is TGTGCCAGTAGCCCTATGCAAATCTATGGCTACACCTTC.